The T cell receptor beta chain under discussion was sequenced for a study of vaccination and CD4 T cells after COVID-19. Sequence data for DNA of cultured CD4+ T cells were generated by the Oncomine TCR Beta short-read assay. TCRdb reprocessed the PCR reads via MiXCR and lists one record per CDR3 protein. The data contain roughly 16,000 distinct CDR3 sequences, 55% of them singletons. This clonotype was counted a few times. The antigen is undetermined. Regarding treatment: roughly 10-day PBMC culture with coronavirus spike peptide pools or control peptides (ViraFEST assay). Using peptide pools, antigen-specific T cells were expanded in ViraFEST before TCRs were sequenced. Sequencing input: CD4+ T cells from blood, cultured in vitro. The source of this sequence is a human donor who had recovered from COVID-19.

The CDR3 region has the DNA TGTGCCTGGAGTGTGGGACTCTCGCTTGGTCAGCCCCAGCATTTT. Amino acid sequence: CAWSVGLSLGQPQHF. The rearrangement links TRBV30 to TRBJ1-5; tentatively, D is TRBD1 (5 bases). V lost 0 bases and J lost 6, with 15 bases in between. This CDR3 is 15 amino acids long. Per germline, CDR1 GTSNPN and CDR2 SVGIG (reference sequence).